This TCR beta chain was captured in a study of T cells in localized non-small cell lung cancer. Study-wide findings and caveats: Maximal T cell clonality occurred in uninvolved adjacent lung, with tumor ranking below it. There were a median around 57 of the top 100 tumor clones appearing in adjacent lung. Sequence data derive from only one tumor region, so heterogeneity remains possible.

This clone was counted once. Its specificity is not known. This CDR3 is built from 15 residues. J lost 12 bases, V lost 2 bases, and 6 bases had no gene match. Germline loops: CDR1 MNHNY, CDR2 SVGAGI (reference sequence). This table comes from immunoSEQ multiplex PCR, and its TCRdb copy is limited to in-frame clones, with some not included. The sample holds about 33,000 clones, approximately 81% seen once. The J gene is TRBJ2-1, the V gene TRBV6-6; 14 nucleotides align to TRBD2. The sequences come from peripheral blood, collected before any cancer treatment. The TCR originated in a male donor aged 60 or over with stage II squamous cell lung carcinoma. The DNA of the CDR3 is TGTGCCAGCAGTTACCGCGGGGGACTAGCGGGAGTGCAGTTCTTC. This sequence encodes CASSYRGGLAGVQFF.